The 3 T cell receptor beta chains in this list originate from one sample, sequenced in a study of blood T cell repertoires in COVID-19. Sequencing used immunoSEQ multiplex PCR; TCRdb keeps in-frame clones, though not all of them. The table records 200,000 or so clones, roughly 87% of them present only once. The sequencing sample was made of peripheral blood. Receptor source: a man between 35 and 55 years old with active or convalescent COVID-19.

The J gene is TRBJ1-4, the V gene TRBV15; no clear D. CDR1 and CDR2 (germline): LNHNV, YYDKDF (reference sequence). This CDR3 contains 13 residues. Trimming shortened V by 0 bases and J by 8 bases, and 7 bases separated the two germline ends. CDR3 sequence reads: CATSRDPQEKLFF. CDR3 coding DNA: TGTGCCACCAGCAGAGACCCACAGGAAAAACTGTTTTTT.

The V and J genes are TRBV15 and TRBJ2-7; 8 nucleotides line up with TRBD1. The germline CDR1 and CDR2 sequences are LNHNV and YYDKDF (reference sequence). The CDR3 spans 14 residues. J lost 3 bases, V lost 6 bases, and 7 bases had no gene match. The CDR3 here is CATSPDRAFYEQYF. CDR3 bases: TGTGCCACCAGTCCGGACAGGGCATTCTACGAGCAGTACTTC.

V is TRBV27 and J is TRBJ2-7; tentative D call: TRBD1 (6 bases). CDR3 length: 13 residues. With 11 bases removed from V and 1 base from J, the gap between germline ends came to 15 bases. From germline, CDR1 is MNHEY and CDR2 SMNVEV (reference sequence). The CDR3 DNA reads TGTGCCGTCGCCCCAGGGGATTCCTACGAGCAGTACTTC. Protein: CAVAPGDSYEQYF.